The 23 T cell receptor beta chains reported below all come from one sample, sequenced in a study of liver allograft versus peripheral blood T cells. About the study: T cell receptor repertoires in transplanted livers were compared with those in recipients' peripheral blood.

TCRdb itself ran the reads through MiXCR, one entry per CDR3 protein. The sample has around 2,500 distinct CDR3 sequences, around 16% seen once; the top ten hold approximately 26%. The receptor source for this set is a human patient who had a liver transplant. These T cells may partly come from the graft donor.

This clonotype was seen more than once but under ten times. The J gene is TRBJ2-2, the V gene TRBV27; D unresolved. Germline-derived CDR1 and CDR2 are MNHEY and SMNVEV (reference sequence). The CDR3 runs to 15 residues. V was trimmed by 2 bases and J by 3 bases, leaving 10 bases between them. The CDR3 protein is CASSLGSPHTGELFF. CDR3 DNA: TGTGCCAGCAGTTTAGGGTCCCCCCACACCGGGGAGCTGTTTTTT.

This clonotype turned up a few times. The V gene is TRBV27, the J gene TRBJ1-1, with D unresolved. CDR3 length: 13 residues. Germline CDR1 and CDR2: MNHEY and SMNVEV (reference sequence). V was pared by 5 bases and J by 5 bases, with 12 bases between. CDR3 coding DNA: TGTGCCAGCAGTGGAACACGTATGACTGAAGCTTTCTTT. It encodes CASSGTRMTEAFF.

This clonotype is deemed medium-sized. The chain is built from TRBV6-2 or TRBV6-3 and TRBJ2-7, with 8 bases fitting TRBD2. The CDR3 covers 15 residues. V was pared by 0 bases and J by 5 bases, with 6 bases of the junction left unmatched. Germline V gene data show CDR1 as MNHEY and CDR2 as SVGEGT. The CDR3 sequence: CASSYSLSGGDEQYF. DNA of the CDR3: TGTGCCAGCAGTTACTCCCTAAGCGGGGGAGACGAGCAGTACTTC.

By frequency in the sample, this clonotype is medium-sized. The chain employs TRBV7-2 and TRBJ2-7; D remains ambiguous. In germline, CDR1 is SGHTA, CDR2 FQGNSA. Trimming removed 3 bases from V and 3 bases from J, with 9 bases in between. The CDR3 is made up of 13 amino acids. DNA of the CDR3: TGTGCCAGCAGCTTTGTGGGTTTCTACGAGCAGTACTTC. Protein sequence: CASSFVGFYEQYF.

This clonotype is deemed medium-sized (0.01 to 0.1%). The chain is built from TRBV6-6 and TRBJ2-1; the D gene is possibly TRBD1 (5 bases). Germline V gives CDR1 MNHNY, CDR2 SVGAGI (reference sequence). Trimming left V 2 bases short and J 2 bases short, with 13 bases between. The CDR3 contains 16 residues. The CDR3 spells CASSYGVGLAYNEQFF. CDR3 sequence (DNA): TGTGCCAGCAGTTACGGGGTGGGGCTAGCCTACAATGAGCAGTTCTTC.

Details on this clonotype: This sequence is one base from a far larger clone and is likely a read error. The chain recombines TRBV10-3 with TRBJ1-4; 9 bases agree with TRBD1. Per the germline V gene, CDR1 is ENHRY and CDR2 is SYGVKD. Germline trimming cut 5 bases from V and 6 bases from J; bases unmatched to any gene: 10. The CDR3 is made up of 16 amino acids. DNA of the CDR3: TGTGCCATCAGTTCCCTAACAGGGGGCGCTTATGAAAAACTGTTTTTT. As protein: CAISSLTGGAYEKLFF.

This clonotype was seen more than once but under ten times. In DNA form, the CDR3 reads TGTGCCAGCAGCTTGACACTAGACGAGCCCCAGCATTTT. It codes for CASSLTLDEPQHF. This chain links TRBV7-9 with TRBJ1-5; D gene unclear. Per the germline V gene, CDR1 is SEHNR and CDR2 is FQNEAQ (reference sequence). The CDR3 extends over 13 amino acids. Trimming shortened V by 3 bases and J by 8 bases, and 11 bases separated the two germline ends.

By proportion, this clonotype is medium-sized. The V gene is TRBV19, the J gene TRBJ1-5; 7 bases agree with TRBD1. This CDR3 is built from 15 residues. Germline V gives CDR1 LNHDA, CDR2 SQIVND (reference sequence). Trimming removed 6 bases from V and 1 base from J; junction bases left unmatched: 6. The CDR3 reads CASSLQGESNQPQHF. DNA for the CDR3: TGTGCCAGTAGCCTCCAGGGGGAGAGCAATCAGCCCCAGCATTTT.

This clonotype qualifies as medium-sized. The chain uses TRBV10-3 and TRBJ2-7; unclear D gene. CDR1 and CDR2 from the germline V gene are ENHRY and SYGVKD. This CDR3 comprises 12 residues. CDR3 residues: CAVARPDYEQYF. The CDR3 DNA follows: TGTGCTGTCGCCAGGCCTGACTACGAGCAGTACTTC.

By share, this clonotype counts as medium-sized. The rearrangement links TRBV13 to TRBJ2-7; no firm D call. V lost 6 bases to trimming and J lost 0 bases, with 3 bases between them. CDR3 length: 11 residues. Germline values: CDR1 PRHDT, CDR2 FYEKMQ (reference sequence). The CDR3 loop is CASSSSYEQYF. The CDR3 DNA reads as TGTGCCAGCAGTTCCTCCTACGAGCAGTACTTC.

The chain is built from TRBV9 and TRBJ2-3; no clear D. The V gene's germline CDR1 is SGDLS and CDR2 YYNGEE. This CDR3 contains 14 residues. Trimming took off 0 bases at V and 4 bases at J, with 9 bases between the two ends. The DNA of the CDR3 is TGTGCCAGCAGCGTAGGGAGCAGCCCAGATACGCAGTATTTT. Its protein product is CASSVGSSPDTQYF.

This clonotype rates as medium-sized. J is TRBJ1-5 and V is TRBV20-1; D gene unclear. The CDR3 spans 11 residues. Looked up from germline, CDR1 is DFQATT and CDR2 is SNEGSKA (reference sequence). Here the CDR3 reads CSWGNSQPQHF. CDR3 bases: TGCAGCTGGGGAAACTCACAGCCCCAGCATTTT.

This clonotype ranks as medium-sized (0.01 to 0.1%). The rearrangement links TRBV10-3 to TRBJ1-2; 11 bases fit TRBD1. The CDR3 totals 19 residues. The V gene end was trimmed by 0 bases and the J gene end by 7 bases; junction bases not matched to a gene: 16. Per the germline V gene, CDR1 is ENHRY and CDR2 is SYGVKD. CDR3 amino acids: CAISESMGGQGARLGGYTF. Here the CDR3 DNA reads TGTGCCATCAGTGAGTCGATGGGCGGACAGGGGGCGCGGCTAGGTGGCTACACCTTC.

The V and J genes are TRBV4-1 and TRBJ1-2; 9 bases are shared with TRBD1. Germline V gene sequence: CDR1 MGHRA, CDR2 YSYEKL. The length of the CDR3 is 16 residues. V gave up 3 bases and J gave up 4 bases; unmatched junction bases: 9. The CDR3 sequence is CASSHRPGQGVYGYTF. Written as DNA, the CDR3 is TGCGCCAGCAGCCACCGACCGGGACAGGGTGTCTATGGCTACACCTTC.

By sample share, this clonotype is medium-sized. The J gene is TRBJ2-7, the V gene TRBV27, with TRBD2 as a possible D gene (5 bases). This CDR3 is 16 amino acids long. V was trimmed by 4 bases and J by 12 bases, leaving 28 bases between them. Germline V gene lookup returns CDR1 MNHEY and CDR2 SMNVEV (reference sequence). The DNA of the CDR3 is TGTGCCAGCAGTTCCTCGCTTGGGGAGATAGGTCTTATCCGGTACTTC. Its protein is CASSSSLGEIGLIRYF.

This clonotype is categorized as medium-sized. CDR3 protein: CAWSGKGYEQYF. CDR3 bases: TGTGCCTGGAGTGGTAAGGGTTACGAGCAGTACTTC. V is TRBV30 and J is TRBJ2-7; D gene ambiguous. The germline V gene has CDR1 GTSNPN and CDR2 SVGIG (reference sequence). V lost 1 base and J lost 4, with 8 bases in between. The CDR3 consists of 12 residues.

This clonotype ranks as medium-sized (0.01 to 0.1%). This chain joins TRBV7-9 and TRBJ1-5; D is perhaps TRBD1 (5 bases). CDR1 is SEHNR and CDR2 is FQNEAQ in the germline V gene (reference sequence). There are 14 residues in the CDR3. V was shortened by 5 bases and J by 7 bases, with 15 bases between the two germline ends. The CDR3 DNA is TGTGCCAGCAGCCCCGAGGGGAGGGGCCAGCCCCAGCATTTT. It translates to CASSPEGRGQPQHF.

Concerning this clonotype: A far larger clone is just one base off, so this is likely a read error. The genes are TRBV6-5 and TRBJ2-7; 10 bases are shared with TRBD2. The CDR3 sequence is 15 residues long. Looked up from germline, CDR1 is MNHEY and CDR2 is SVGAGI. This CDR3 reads CAISMLAGVSYEQYF. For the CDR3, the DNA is TGTGCCATCAGTATGCTAGCGGGGGTTTCCTACGAGCAGTACTTC.

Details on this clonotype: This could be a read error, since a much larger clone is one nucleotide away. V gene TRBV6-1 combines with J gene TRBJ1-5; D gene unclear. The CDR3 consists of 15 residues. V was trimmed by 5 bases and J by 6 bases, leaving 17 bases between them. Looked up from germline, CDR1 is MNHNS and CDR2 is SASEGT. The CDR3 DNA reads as TGTGCCAGCAGTCTCCTACATGGACGGGGTCAGCCCCAGCATTTT. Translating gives CASSLLHGRGQPQHF.

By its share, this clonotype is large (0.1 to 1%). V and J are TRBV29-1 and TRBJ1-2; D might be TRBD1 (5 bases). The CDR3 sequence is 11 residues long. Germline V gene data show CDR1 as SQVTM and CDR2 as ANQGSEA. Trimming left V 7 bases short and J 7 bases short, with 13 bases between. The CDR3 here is CSAQRGPGYTF. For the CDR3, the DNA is TGCAGCGCCCAAAGGGGTCCTGGCTACACCTTC.

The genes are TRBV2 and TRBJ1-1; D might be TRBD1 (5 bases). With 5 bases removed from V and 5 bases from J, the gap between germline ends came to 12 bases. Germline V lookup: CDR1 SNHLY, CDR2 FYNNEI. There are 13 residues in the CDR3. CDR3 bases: TGTGCCAGCAGTACCTCAGGGTATACTGAAGCTTTCTTT. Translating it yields CASSTSGYTEAFF. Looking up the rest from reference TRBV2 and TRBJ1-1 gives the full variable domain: EPEVTQTPSHQVTQMGQEVILRCVPISNHLYFYWYRQILGQKVEFLVSFYNNEISEKSEIFDDQFSVERPDGSNFTLKIRSTKLEDSAMYFCASSTSGYTEAFFGQGTRLTVV.

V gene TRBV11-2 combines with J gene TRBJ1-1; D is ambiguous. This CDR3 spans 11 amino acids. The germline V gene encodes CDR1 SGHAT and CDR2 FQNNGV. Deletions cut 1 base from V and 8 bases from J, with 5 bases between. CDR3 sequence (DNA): TGTGCCAGCAGCTTAGCGACCGAAGCTTTCTTT. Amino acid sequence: CASSLATEAFF.

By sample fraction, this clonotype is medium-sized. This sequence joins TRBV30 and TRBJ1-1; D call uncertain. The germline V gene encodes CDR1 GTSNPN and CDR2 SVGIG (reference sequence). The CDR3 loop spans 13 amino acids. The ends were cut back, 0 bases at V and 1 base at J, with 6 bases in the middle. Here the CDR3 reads CAWSVKGNTEAFF. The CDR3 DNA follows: TGTGCCTGGAGTGTGAAGGGGAACACTGAAGCTTTCTTT.